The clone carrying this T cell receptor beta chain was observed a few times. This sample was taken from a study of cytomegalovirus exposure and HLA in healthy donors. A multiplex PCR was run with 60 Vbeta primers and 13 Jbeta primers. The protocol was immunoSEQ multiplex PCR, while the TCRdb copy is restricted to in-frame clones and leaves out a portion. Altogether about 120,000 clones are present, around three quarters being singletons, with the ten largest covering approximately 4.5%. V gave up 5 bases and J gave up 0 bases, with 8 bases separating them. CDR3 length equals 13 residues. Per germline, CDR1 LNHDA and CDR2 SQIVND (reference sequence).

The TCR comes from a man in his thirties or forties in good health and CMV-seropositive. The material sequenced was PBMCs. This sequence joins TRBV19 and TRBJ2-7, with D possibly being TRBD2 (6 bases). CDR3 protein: CASSLASSYEQYF. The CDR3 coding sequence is TGTGCCAGTAGTCTAGCGAGCTCCTACGAGCAGTACTTC. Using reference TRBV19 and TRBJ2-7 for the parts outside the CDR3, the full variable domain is DGGITQSPKYLFRKEGQNVTLSCEQNLNHDAMYWYRQDPGQGLRLIYYSQIVNDFQKGDIAEGYSVSREKKESFPLTVTSAQKNPTAFYLCASSLASSYEQYFGPGTRLTVT.